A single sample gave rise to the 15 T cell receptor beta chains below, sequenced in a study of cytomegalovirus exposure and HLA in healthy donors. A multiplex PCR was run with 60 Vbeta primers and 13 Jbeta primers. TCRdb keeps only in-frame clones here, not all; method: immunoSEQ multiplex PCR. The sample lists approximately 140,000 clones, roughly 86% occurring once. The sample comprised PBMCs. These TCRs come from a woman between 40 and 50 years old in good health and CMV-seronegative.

The CDR3 protein is CASSLASGQETQYF. The CDR3 DNA follows: TGTGCCAGCAGCTTAGCTAGCGGACAAGAGACCCAGTACTTC. The J gene is TRBJ2-5, the V gene TRBV7-9, with D possibly matching TRBD2 (6 bases). V lost 0 bases to trimming and J lost 2 bases, with 7 bases between them. CDR1 SEHNR and CDR2 FQNEAQ come from the germline V gene (reference sequence). The CDR3 runs 14 residues. The whole variable domain, filled in from reference TRBV7-9 and TRBJ2-5, reads DTGVSQNPRHKITKRGQNVTFRCDPISEHNRLYWYRQTLGQGPEFLTYFQNEAQLEKSRLLSDRFSAERPKGSFSTLEIQRTEQGDSAMYLCASSLASGQETQYFGPGTRLLVL.

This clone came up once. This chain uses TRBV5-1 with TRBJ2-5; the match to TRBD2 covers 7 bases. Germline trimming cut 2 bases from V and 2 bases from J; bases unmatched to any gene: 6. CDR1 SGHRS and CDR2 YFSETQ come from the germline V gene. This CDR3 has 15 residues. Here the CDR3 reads CASSLTSALQETQYF. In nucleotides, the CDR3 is TGCGCCAGCAGCTTAACTAGCGCATTACAAGAGACCCAGTACTTC. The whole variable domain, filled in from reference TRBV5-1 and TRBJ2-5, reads KAGVTQTPRYLIKTRGQQVTLSCSPISGHRSVSWYQQTPGQGLQFLFEYFSETQRNKGNFPGRFSGRQFSNSRSEMNVSTLELGDSALYLCASSLTSALQETQYFGPGTRLLVL.

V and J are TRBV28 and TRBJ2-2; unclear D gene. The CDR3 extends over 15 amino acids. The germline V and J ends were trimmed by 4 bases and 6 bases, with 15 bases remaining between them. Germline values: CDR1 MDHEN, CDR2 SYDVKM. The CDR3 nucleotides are TGTGCCAGCAGTTCACCCTCTAACCCGGCCGGGGAGCTGTTTTTT. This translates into CASSSPSNPAGELFF.

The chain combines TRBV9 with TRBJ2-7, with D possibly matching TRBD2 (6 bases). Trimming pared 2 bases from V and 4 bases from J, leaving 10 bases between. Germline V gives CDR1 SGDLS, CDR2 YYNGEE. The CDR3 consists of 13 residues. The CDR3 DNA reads TGTGCCAGCAGCGTTGATGGGGGGTACGAGCAGTACTTC. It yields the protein CASSVDGGYEQYF. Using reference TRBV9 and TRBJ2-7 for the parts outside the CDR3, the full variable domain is DSGVTQTPKHLITATGQRVTLRCSPRSGDLSVYWYQQSLDQGLQFLIQYYNGEERAKGNILERFSAQQFPDLHSELNLSSLELGDSALYFCASSVDGGYEQYFGPGTRLTVT.

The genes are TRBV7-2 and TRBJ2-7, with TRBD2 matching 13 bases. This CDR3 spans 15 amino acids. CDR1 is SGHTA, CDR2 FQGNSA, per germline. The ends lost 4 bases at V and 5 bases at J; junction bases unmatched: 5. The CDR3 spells CASSSRTSGRDEQYF. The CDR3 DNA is TGTGCCAGCAGCTCCCGGACTAGCGGGAGAGACGAGCAGTACTTC.

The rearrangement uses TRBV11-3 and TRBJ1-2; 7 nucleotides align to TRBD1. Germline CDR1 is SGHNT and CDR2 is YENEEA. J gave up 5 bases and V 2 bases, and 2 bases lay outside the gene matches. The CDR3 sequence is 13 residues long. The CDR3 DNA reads TGTGCCAGCAGCTTAAGGGGACAGTATGGCTACACCTTC. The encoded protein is CASSLRGQYGYTF.

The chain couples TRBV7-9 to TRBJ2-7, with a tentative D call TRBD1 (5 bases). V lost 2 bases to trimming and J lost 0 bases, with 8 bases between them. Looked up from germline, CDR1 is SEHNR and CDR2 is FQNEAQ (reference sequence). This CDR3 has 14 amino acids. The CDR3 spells CASSLLQDSYEQYF. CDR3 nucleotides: TGTGCCAGCAGCTTACTACAGGACTCCTACGAGCAGTACTTC.

This chain's CDR3 is CASSYLGAYEQYF. CDR3 DNA sequence: TGTGCCAGCAGTTACCTTGGAGCCTACGAGCAGTACTTC. The chain recombines TRBV6-5 with TRBJ2-7, with D hard to call. Deletions cut 2 bases from V and 2 bases from J, with 7 bases between. Germline CDR1 is MNHEY and CDR2 is SVGAGI. The CDR3 is 13 amino acids.

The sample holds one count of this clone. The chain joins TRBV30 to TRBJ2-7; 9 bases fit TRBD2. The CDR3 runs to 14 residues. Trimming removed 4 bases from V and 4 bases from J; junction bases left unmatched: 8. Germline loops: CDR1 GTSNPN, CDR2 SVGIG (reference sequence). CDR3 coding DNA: TGTGCCTGGAACCGGGGCGGGAGGGTGTACGAGCAGTACTTC. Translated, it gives CAWNRGGRVYEQYF.

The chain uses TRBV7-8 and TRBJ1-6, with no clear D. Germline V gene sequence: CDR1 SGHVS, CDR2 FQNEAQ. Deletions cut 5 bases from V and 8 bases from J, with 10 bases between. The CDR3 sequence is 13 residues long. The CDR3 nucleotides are TGTGCCAGCAGCGGAGAATTGCATTCACCCCTCCACTTT. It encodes CASSGELHSPLHF.

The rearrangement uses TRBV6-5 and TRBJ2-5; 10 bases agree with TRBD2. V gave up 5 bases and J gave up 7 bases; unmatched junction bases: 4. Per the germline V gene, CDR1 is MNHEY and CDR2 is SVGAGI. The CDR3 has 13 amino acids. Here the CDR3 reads CASSQREGGTQYF. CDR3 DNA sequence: TGTGCCAGCAGTCAGCGGGAGGGTGGGACCCAGTACTTC.

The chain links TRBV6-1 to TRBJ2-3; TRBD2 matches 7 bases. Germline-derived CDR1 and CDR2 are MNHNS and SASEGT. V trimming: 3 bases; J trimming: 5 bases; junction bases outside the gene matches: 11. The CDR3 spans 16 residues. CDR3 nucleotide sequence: TGTGCCAGCAGTGATCCAGGGCGGGAGCTGAGAGATACGCAGTATTTT. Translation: CASSDPGRELRDTQYF.

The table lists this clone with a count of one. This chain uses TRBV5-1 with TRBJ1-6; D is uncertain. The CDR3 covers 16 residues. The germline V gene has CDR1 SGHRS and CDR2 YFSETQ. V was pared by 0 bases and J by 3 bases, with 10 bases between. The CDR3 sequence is CASSLAGQDYNSPLHF. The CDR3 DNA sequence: TGCGCCAGCAGCTTGGCTGGGCAGGACTATAATTCACCCCTCCACTTT.

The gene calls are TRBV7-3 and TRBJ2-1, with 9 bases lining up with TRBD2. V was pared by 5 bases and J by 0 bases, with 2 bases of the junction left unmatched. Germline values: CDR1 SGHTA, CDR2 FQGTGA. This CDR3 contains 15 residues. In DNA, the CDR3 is TGTGCCAGCAGCGTTAGCGGGAGCTCCTACAATGAGCAGTTCTTC. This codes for CASSVSGSSYNEQFF. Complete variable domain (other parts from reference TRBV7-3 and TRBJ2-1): GAGVSQTPSNKVTEKGKYVELRCDPISGHTALYWYRQSLGQGPEFLIYFQGTGAADDSGLPNDRFFAVRPEGSVSTLKIQRTERGDSAVYLCASSVSGSSYNEQFFGPGTRLTVL.

The CDR3 is CASNAGWLTNEQFF. As DNA, the CDR3 is TGTGCCAGTAACGCAGGGTGGTTGACCAATGAGCAGTTCTTC. The rearrangement links TRBV19 to TRBJ2-1; D might be TRBD1 (5 bases). The length of the CDR3 is 14 residues. Germline CDR1 is LNHDA and CDR2 is SQIVND (reference sequence). With 7 bases removed from V and 6 bases from J, the gap between germline ends came to 16 bases.